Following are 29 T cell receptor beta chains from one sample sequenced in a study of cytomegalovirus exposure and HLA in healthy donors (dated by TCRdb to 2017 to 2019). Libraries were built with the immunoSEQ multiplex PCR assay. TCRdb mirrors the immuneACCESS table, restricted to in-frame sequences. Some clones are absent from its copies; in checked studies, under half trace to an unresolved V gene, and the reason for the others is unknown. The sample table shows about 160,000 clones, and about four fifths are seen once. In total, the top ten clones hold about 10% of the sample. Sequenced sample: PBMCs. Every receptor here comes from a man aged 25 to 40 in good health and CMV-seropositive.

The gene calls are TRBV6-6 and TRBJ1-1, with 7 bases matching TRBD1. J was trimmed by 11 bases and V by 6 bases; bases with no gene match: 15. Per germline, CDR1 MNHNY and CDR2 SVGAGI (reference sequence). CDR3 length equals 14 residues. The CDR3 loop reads CASSPKGALVFAFF. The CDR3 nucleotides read TGTGCCAGCAGCCCAAAGGGGGCATTGGTCTTTGCTTTCTTT.

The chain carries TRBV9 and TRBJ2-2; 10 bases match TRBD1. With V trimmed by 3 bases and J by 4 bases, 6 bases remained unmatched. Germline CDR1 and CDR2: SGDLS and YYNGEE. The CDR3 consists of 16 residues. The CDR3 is CASSATGGAGTGELFF. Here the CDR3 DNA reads TGTGCCAGCAGCGCGACAGGGGGCGCCGGCACCGGGGAGCTGTTTTTT. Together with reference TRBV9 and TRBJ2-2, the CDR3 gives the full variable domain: DSGVTQTPKHLITATGQRVTLRCSPRSGDLSVYWYQQSLDQGLQFLIQYYNGEERAKGNILERFSAQQFPDLHSELNLSSLELGDSALYFCASSATGGAGTGELFFGEGSRLTVL.

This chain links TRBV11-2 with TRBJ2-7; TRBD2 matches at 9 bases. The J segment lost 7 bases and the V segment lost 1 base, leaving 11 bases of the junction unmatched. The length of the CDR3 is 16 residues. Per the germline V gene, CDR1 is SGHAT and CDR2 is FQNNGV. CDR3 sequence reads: CASSLALGGGVEEQYF. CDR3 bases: TGTGCCAGCAGCTTAGCCCTCGGCGGGGGGGTTGAAGAGCAGTACTTC.

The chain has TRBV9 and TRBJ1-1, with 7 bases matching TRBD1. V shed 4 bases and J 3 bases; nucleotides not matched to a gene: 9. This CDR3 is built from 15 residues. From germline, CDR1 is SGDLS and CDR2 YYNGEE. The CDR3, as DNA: TGTGCCAGCAGCTTAACAGGGGTGGGCGACACTGAAGCTTTCTTT. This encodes CASSLTGVGDTEAFF.

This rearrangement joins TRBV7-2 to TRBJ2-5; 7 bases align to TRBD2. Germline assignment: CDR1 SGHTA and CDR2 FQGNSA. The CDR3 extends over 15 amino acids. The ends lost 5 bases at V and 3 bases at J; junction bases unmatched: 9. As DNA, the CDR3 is TGTGCCAGCAGCCCCCTCGGGGCGGGGGAAGAGACCCAGTACTTC. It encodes CASSPLGAGEETQYF.

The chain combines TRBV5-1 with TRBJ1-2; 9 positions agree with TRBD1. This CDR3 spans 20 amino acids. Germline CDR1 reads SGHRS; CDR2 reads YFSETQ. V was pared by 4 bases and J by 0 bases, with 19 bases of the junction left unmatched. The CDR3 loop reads CASSGTFRRDRETSNYGYTF. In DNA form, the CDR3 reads TGCGCCAGCAGCGGGACGTTTCGCCGGGACAGGGAGACCTCTAACTATGGCTACACCTTC.

The CDR3 sequence is CAWSGLAGYEQYF. The CDR3 DNA follows: TGTGCCTGGAGTGGGCTAGCGGGCTACGAGCAGTACTTC. This rearrangement joins TRBV30 to TRBJ2-7, with TRBD2 matching 8 bases. The CDR3 length is 13 residues. Trimming at V came to 1 base and at J to 3 bases, leaving 2 bases not matched to a gene. Germline lookup yields CDR1 GTSNPN and CDR2 SVGIG (reference sequence). Full variable domain (outside the CDR3, taken from reference TRBV30 and TRBJ2-7): SQTIHQWPATLVQPVGSPLSLECTVEGTSNPNLYWYRQAAGRGLQLLFYSVGIGQISSEVPQNLSASRPQDRQFILSSKKLLLSDSGFYLCAWSGLAGYEQYFGPGTRLTVT.

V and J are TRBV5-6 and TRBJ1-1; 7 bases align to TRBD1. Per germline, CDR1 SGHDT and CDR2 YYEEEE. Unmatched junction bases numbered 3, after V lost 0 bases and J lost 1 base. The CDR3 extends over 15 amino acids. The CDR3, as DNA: TGTGCCAGCAGCTTGGCCGGGACAGAGAACACTGAAGCTTTCTTT. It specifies CASSLAGTENTEAFF.

The chain's CDR3 is CASSQAAIGGRYNEQFF. Here the CDR3 DNA reads TGCGCCAGCAGCCAAGCTGCGATAGGCGGGAGGTACAATGAGCAGTTCTTC. The chain joins TRBV4-1 to TRBJ2-1, with 8 positions matching TRBD2. The CDR3 covers 17 residues. V lost 1 base and J lost 4; bases outside the gene matches: 9. Germline CDR1 reads MGHRA; CDR2 reads YSYEKL.

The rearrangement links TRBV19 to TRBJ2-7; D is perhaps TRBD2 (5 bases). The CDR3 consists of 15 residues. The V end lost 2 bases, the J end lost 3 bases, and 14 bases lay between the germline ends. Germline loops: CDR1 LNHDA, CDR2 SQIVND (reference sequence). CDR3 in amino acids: CASSIMAGGYYEQYF. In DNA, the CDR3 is TGTGCCAGTAGTATAATGGCGGGTGGATACTACGAGCAGTACTTC.

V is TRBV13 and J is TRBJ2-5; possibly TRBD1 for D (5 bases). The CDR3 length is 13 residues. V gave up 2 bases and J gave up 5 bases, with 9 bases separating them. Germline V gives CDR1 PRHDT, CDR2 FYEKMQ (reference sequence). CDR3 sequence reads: CASSLWGRETQYF. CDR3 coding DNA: TGTGCCAGCAGCTTATGGGGCCGGGAGACCCAGTACTTC.

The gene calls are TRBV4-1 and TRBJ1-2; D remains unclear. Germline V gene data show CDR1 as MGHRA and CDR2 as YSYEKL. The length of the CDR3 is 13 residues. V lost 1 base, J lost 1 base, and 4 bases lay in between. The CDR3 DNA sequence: TGCGCCAGCAGCCAAGTCATTAACTATGGCTACACCTTC. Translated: CASSQVINYGYTF.

CDR3 loop: CASSLTGPSGNEQFF. The DNA of the CDR3 is TGTGCCAGCAGCTTAACAGGGCCTAGCGGCAATGAGCAGTTCTTC. The rearrangement links TRBV7-3 to TRBJ2-1; 7 nucleotides match TRBD2. There are 15 residues in the CDR3. Germline V gives CDR1 SGHTA, CDR2 FQGTGA. Trimming cost V 0 bases and J 6 bases; bases outside gene matches: 5.

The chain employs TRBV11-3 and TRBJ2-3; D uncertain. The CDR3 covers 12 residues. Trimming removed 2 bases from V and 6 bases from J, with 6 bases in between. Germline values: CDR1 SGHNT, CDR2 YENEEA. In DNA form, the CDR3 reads TGTGCCAGCAGCTTAAACGGGGATACGCAGTATTTT. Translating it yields CASSLNGDTQYF.

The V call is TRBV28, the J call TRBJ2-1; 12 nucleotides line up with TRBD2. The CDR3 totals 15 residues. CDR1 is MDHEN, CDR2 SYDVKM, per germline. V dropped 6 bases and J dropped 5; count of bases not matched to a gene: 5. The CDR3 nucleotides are TGTGCCAGCAGACCTAGCGGGAGGGAGAACAATGAGCAGTTCTTC. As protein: CASRPSGRENNEQFF.

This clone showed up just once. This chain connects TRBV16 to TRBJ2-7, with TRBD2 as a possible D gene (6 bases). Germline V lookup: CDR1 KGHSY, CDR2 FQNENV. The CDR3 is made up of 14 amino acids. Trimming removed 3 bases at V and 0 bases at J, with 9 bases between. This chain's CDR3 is CASSQGLSSYEQYF. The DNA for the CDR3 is TGTGCCAGCAGCCAGGGACTGAGCTCCTACGAGCAGTACTTC.

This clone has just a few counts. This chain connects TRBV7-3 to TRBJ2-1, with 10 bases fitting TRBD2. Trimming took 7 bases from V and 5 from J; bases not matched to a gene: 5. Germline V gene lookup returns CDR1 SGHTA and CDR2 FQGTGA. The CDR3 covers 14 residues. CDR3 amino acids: CASKASGSNNEQFF. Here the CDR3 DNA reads TGTGCCAGCAAGGCTAGCGGGAGTAACAATGAGCAGTTCTTC.

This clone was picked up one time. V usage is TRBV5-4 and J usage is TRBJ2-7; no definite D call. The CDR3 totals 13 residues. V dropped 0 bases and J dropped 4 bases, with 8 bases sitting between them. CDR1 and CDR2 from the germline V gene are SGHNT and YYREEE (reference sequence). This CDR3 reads CASSLERKYEQYF. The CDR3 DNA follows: TGTGCCAGCAGCTTGGAGAGAAAATACGAGCAGTACTTC.

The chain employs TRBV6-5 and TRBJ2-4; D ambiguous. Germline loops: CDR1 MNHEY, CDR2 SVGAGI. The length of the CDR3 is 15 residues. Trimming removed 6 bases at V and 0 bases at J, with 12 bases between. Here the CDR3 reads CASRQDYLAKNIQYF. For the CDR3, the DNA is TGTGCCAGCAGGCAGGATTATCTAGCCAAAAACATTCAGTACTTC.

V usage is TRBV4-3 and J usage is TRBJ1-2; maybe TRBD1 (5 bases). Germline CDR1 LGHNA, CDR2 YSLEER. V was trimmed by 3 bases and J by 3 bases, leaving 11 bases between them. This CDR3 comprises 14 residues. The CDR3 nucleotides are TGCGCCAGCAGCCAGAGAGACAGAGACTATGGCTACACCTTC. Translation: CASSQRDRDYGYTF.

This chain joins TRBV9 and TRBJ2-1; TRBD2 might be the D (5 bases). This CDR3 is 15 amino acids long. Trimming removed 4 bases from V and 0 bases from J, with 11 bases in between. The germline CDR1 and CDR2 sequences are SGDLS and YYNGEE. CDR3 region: CASSPLGSSYNEQFF. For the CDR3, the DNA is TGTGCCAGCAGCCCCCTAGGGAGCTCCTACAATGAGCAGTTCTTC. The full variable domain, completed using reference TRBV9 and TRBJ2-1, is DSGVTQTPKHLITATGQRVTLRCSPRSGDLSVYWYQQSLDQGLQFLIQYYNGEERAKGNILERFSAQQFPDLHSELNLSSLELGDSALYFCASSPLGSSYNEQFFGPGTRLTVL.

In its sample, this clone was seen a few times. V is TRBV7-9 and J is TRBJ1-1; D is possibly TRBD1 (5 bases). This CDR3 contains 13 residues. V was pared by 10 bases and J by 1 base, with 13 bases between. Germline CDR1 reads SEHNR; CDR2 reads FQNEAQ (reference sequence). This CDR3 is CATSGGRNTEAFF. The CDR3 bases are TGTGCCACCTCCGGGGGGAGGAACACTGAAGCTTTCTTT.

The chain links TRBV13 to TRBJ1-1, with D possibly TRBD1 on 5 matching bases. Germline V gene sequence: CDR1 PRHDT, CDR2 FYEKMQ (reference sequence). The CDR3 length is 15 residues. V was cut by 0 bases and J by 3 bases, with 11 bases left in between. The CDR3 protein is CASSLGFPGYTEAFF. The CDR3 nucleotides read TGTGCCAGCAGCTTAGGCTTTCCAGGGTACACTGAAGCTTTCTTT.

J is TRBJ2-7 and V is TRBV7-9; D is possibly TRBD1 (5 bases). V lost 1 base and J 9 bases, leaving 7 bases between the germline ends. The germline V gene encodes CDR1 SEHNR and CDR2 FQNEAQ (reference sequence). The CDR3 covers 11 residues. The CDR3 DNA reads TGTGCCAGCAGCTTAGGGGGCGGGCAGTACTTC. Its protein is CASSLGGGQYF. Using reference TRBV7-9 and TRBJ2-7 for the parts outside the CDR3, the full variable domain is DTGVSQNPRHKITKRGQNVTFRCDPISEHNRLYWYRQTLGQGPEFLTYFQNEAQLEKSRLLSDRFSAERPKGSFSTLEIQRTEQGDSAMYLCASSLGGGQYFGPGTRLTVT.

The CDR3 protein is CACNRVADTQYF. As DNA, the CDR3 is TGTGCCTGTAACAGGGTCGCAGATACGCAGTATTTT. V gene TRBV30 combines with J gene TRBJ2-3, with D possibly being TRBD1 (6 bases). With 6 bases removed from V and 4 bases from J, the gap between germline ends came to 11 bases. Germline V gene sequence: CDR1 GTSNPN, CDR2 SVGIG (reference sequence). This CDR3 has 12 residues.

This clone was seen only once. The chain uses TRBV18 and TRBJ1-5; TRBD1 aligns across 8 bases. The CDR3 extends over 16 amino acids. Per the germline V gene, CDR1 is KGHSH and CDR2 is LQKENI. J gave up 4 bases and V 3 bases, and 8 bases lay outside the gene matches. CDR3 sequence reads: CASSPGAGGGNQPQHF. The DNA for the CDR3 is TGTGCCAGCTCACCTGGGGCAGGGGGCGGGAATCAGCCCCAGCATTTT.

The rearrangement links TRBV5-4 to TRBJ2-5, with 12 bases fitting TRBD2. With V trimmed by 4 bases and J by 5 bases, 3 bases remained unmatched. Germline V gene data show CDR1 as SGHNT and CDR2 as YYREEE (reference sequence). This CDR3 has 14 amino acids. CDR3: CASSLTSGSETQYF. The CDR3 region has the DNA TGTGCCAGCAGCCTGACTAGCGGGAGTGAGACCCAGTACTTC.

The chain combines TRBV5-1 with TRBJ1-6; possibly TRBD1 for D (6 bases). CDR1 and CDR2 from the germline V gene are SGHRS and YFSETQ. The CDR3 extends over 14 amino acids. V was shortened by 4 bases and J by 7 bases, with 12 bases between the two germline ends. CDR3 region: CASSPVGGNSPLHF. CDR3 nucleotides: TGCGCCAGCAGCCCCGTAGGGGGAAATTCACCCCTCCACTTT.

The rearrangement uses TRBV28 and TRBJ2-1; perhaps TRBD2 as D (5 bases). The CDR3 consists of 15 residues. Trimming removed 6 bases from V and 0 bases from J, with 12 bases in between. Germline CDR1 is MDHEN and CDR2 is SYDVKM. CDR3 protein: CASSFAGGSYNEQFF. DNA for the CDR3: TGTGCCAGCAGCTTTGCGGGCGGCTCCTACAATGAGCAGTTCTTC.